This T cell receptor beta chain was found in a study of shared clonotypes between healthy human individuals. Study-wide background: Researchers assigned three CD4 naive, three CD4 memory, two CD8 naive and one CD8 memory plate to each donor.

Naivety among CD8 cells was defined by CD45RO negativity and positive CCR7 selection, thereby excluding terminally differentiated effector memory CD45RA+ cells. Germline-derived CDR1 and CDR2 are SEHNR and FQNEAQ (reference sequence). Trimming removed 1 base at V and 5 bases at J, with 12 bases between. The CDR3 is 14 residues long. Across several immunoSEQ plates, the genomic DNA of each subset was split evenly. Study processing details: Junction-only sequences produced by ImmunoSEQ had no quality scores, so filtering differed. Profiling relied on immunoSEQ multiplex PCR, and the TCRdb table lists in-frame clones only, not all of them. The V and J calls and the clone size are those of that table, but D and trimming were determined from the DNA. This repertoire shows around 1.9 million clones, approximately 94% found once; its top ten account for over 1.5%.

This receptor was obtained from a man in his late teens or twenties in good health. Some clones in this sample may be carry-over from other donors' samples. The V call is TRBV7-9, the J call TRBJ2-7, with D tentatively TRBD2 (6 bases). The sequenced material came from naive CD8+ T cells from PBMCs. The CDR3 reads CASSLGGGVHEQYF. In nucleotides, the CDR3 is TGTGCCAGCAGCTTAGGAGGAGGGGTGCACGAGCAGTACTTC.